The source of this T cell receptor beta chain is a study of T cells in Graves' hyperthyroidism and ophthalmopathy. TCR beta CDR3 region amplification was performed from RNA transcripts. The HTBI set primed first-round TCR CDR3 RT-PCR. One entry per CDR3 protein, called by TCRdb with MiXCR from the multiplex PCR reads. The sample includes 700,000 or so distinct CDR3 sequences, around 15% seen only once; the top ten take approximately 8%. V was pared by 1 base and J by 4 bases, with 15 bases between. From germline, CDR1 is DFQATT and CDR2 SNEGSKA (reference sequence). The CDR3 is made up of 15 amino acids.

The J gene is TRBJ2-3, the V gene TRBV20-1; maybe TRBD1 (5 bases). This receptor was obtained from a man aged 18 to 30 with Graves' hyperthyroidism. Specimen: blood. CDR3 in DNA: TGCAGTGCTAGAGGCCAGGGTGATGGTGCAGATACGCAGTATTTT. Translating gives CSARGQGDGADTQYF.